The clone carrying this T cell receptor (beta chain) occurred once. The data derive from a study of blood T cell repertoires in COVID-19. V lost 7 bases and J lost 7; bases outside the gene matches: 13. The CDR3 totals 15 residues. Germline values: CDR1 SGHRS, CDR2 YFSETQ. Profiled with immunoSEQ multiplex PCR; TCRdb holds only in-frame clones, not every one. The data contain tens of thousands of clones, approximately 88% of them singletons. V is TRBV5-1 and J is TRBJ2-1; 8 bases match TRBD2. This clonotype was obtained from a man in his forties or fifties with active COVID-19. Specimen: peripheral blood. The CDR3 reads CASRMGLVGLNEQFF. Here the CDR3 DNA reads TGCGCCAGCCGAATGGGACTAGTAGGGTTGAATGAGCAGTTCTTC.